This T cell receptor beta chain was identified in a study of blood T cell repertoires in COVID-19. Overall study: Nucleic acid was either cDNA or gDNA, and it came from T cells, B-cell-depleted T cells, or PBMCs.

Germline values: CDR1 SGHTA, CDR2 FQGNSA. V trimming: 1 base; J trimming: 4 bases; junction bases outside the gene matches: 10. The CDR3 totals 17 residues. Per the authors' pipeline: From reference gene primer amplification, estimates of nucleated cell counts were derived. The assay was immunoSEQ multiplex PCR, and TCRdb's table has in-frame clones only and misses some. From that table come the V and J calls and clone size; the DNA was used to work out D and trimming. The sample lists roughly 370,000 clones; around 87% were seen once. Participants were aged roughly 18 to 90 years from 20 to 30 US areas. The study assigned cohorts using participant-reported clinical history.

The chain links TRBV7-2 to TRBJ2-3; 8 bases match TRBD2. The TCR originated in a woman between 50 and 59 years old who had recovered from COVID-19. The source material was PBMCs or T cells enriched from blood (not recorded which). The CDR3 nucleotides read TGTGCCAGCAGCTTAGGATACCGGGGGGGCCTCTCAGATACGCAGTATTTT. Its translation: CASSLGYRGGLSDTQYF. Looking up the rest from reference TRBV7-2 and TRBJ2-3 gives the full variable domain: GAGVSQSPSNKVTEKGKDVELRCDPISGHTALYWYRQSLGQGLEFLIYFQGNSAPDKSGLPSDRFSAERTGGSVSTLTIQRTQQEDSAVYLCASSLGYRGGLSDTQYFGPGTRLTVL.